Following are 19 T cell receptor beta chains from one sample sequenced in a study of long-term antiretroviral therapy in people with HIV. Samples were assayed with immunoSEQ v3.0 at survey level. Assay: immunoSEQ multiplex PCR; the TCRdb copy retains only in-frame clones and omits some. Among roughly 20,000 clones listed, 79% were seen once. Specimen: unsorted PBMCs, collected 2.3 years after starting antiretroviral therapy. Receptor source: a woman aged 40 to 49 with HIV.

This rearrangement joins TRBV5-1 to TRBJ2-7; 9 nucleotides align to TRBD1. V trimming: 4 bases; J trimming: 3 bases; junction bases outside the gene matches: 5. The CDR3 is 14 residues long. Germline V gene lookup returns CDR1 SGHRS and CDR2 YFSETQ. Here the CDR3 DNA reads TGCGCCAGCAGCCGCGGGACAGGGCGCTACGAGCAGTACTTC. It encodes CASSRGTGRYEQYF.

The V call is TRBV30, the J call TRBJ2-7, with a weak D call TRBD1 (5 bases). Germline lookup yields CDR1 GTSNPN and CDR2 SVGIG (reference sequence). Trimming left V 6 bases short and J 0 bases short, with 12 bases between. This CDR3 spans 13 amino acids. CDR3 sequence reads: CACRVPSSYEQYF. CDR3 in DNA: TGTGCCTGCAGGGTTCCCAGCTCCTACGAGCAGTACTTC.

The rearrangement links TRBV6-5 to TRBJ1-1; D uncertain. Trimming took off 0 bases at V and 1 base at J, with 9 bases between the two ends. The CDR3 runs 15 residues. Germline-derived CDR1 and CDR2 are MNHEY and SVGAGI. The CDR3 nucleotides are TGTGCCAGCAGTTACTCGGGGTTCTCGAACACTGAAGCTTTCTTT. It encodes CASSYSGFSNTEAFF.

This chain joins TRBV25-1 and TRBJ2-2, with TRBD1 identical over 8 bases. With V trimmed by 6 bases and J by 5 bases, 11 bases remained unmatched. Germline V gives CDR1 MGHDK, CDR2 SYGVNS. The CDR3 covers 16 residues. The CDR3 protein is CASSEIRTGSTGELFF. DNA of the CDR3: TGTGCCAGCAGCGAGATTCGGACAGGGTCAACCGGGGAGCTGTTTTTT.

The chain couples TRBV15 to TRBJ1-4; D uncertain. CDR1 is LNHNV and CDR2 is YYDKDF in the germline V gene (reference sequence). V dropped 3 bases and J dropped 7 bases, with 9 bases sitting between them. This CDR3 has 13 amino acids. This chain's CDR3 is CATSRTRAEKLFF. DNA of the CDR3: TGTGCCACCAGCAGGACGCGGGCTGAAAAACTGTTTTTT.

The gene calls are TRBV27 and TRBJ2-7, with D unresolved. Trimming removed 8 bases from V and 0 bases from J, with 8 bases in between. In germline, CDR1 is MNHEY, CDR2 SMNVEV (reference sequence). The CDR3 loop spans 12 amino acids. CDR3 residues: CASARVSYEQYF. The CDR3 DNA follows: TGTGCCAGCGCCCGGGTCTCCTACGAGCAGTACTTC.

CDR3 nucleotides: TGTGCCAGCAGCAGGGGTGGTGGGAATGAGCAGTTCTTC. Amino acids: CASSRGGGNEQFF. The gene calls are TRBV2 and TRBJ2-1; possible D gene TRBD1, 6 bases. The V and J ends lost 6 bases and 7 bases respectively, with 13 bases between them. This CDR3 comprises 13 residues. Per germline, CDR1 SNHLY and CDR2 FYNNEI.

The rearrangement links TRBV27 to TRBJ2-7; D perhaps matches TRBD1 (6 bases). The CDR3 spans 15 residues. The V gene's germline CDR1 is MNHEY and CDR2 SMNVEV (reference sequence). V lost 6 bases and J 1 base, leaving 16 bases between the germline ends. The CDR3 coding sequence is TGTGCCAGCAGCTCTCAACCTACAGGGTCCTACGAGCAGTACTTC. Amino acid sequence: CASSSQPTGSYEQYF.

The chain joins TRBV28 to TRBJ1-2; possibly TRBD1 for D (6 bases). In germline, CDR1 is MDHEN, CDR2 SYDVKM. The germline V and J ends were trimmed by 6 bases and 6 bases, with 11 bases remaining between them. The CDR3 runs 12 residues. This CDR3 is CASSPDRHGYTF. CDR3 sequence (DNA): TGTGCCAGCAGCCCCGACAGGCATGGCTACACCTTC.

The V gene is TRBV2, the J gene TRBJ2-5; D is tentatively TRBD1 or TRBD2 (5 bases each). With 6 bases removed from V and 9 bases from J, the gap between germline ends came to 17 bases. The CDR3 extends over 13 amino acids. The V gene's germline CDR1 is SNHLY and CDR2 FYNNEI. The CDR3 here is CASRGRDARPQYF. In nucleotides, the CDR3 is TGTGCCAGCAGGGGAAGGGACGCACGGCCCCAGTACTTC.

The chain recombines TRBV10-2 with TRBJ1-1; 10 nucleotides line up with TRBD1. V lost 6 bases to trimming and J lost 5 bases; unmatched junction nucleotides: 6. CDR1 WSHSY and CDR2 SAAADI come from the germline V gene. This CDR3 contains 14 residues. CDR3 sequence (DNA): TGCGCCAGCAGCCCGGGACAGGGGAGGACTGAAGCTTTCTTT. It codes for CASSPGQGRTEAFF.

The J gene is TRBJ1-2, the V gene TRBV6-6, with D possibly matching TRBD1 (6 bases). V lost 0 bases to trimming and J lost 4 bases, with 12 bases between them. In germline, CDR1 is MNHNY, CDR2 SVGAGI (reference sequence). The CDR3 runs to 15 residues. The CDR3 here is CASSYSKQGGYGYTF. DNA of the CDR3: TGTGCCAGCAGTTACTCGAAACAGGGCGGCTATGGCTACACCTTC.

The gene calls are TRBV11-3 and TRBJ1-2; D unresolved. The CDR3 loop spans 12 amino acids. Per the germline V gene, CDR1 is SGHNT and CDR2 is YENEEA. V lost 2 bases to trimming and J lost 1 base, with 2 bases between them. In DNA, the CDR3 is TGTGCCAGCAGCTTACATAACTATGGCTACACCTTC. Amino acid sequence: CASSLHNYGYTF.

V and J are TRBV5-1 and TRBJ1-5; TRBD1 might be the D (5 bases). V was cut by 4 bases and J by 0 bases, with 14 bases left in between. Germline V gene data show CDR1 as SGHRS and CDR2 as YFSETQ. The CDR3 is 16 residues long. The CDR3 nucleotides read TGCGCCAGCAGCGAATCGGGACTCGATAGCAATCAGCCCCAGCATTTT. This codes for CASSESGLDSNQPQHF.

The rearrangement uses TRBV19 and TRBJ2-3; no firm D call. Per germline, CDR1 LNHDA and CDR2 SQIVND (reference sequence). This CDR3 is 15 amino acids long. Trimming removed 3 bases from V and 3 bases from J, with 13 bases in between. The CDR3 here is CASSINGPGTDTQYF. The DNA for the CDR3 is TGTGCCAGTAGTATTAACGGTCCGGGTACAGATACGCAGTATTTT.

This chain joins TRBV5-1 and TRBJ1-1; D not certain. CDR3 length: 14 residues. Germline CDR1 reads SGHRS; CDR2 reads YFSETQ. Trimming took 1 base from V and 3 from J, leaving 10 bases between them. The CDR3 DNA follows: TGCGCCAGCAGCTTGAAAGGGTTAGACACTGAAGCTTTCTTT. Residues: CASSLKGLDTEAFF.

This clone has more than one count but fewer than ten. The rearrangement joins TRBV2 to TRBJ1-2; 11 bases are shared with TRBD1. Germline trimming cut 3 bases from V and 2 bases from J; bases unmatched to any gene: 20. The CDR3 has 21 residues. Germline assignment: CDR1 SNHLY and CDR2 FYNNEI. CDR3 in DNA: TGTGCCAGCAGTGACGGGACAGGGGGGGACACTCGTACCGGGGCGAACTATGGCTACACCTTC. Protein: CASSDGTGGDTRTGANYGYTF.

The genes are TRBV2 and TRBJ1-2; 9 nucleotides line up with TRBD1. Germline assignment: CDR1 SNHLY and CDR2 FYNNEI. V gave up 4 bases and J gave up 3 bases; unmatched junction bases: 6. This CDR3 is 15 amino acids long. The DNA of the CDR3 is TGTGCCAGCAGTGGGGGACAGGGCGGTGACTATGGCTACACCTTC. Encoded protein: CASSGGQGGDYGYTF.

The chain carries TRBV6-5 and TRBJ2-3, with TRBD2 matching over 9 bases. The CDR3 length is 13 residues. The V and J ends lost 5 bases and 6 bases, in that order; junction bases with no gene match: 3. Germline CDR1 reads MNHEY; CDR2 reads SVGAGI. Here the CDR3 DNA reads TGTGCCAGCAGTCGCGGGGGGGGCGATACGCAGTATTTT. Protein sequence: CASSRGGGDTQYF.